Listed below are T cell receptor beta chains from one sample, sequenced in a study of graft-versus-host responses after intestinal transplantation. These receptors' targets are unknown. Clones were sequenced by immunoSEQ multiplex PCR, and TCRdb holds only the in-frame ones, with some missing. Here the sample spans over 85,000 clones, approximately 94% being singletons. Sequencing was performed on unstimulated CD4+ T cells sorted from spleen or lymph node cells, taken before transplant. The receptors here all came from a human donor who was the organ donor for an intestinal transplant. The CDR3 runs from the conserved cysteine through the conserved F or W. The order of the fields is clone size, V gene, D gene, J gene, CDR3 DNA, CDR3 protein. D genes are given only for firm matches. Clone size is stated in some rows and not others, as once, few, many or a class when expanded.

clone size: .
V gene: TRBV5-1
D gene: .
J gene: TRBJ1-2
CDR3 DNA: TGCGCCAGCAGCTTTTCTCCCGATAACTATGGCTACACCTTC
CDR3 protein: CASSFSPDNYGYTF

clone size: .
V gene: TRBV19
D gene: .
J gene: TRBJ1-5
CDR3 DNA: TGTGCCAGTATTGCGGAACAGGGATCTTGGCAGCCCCAGCATTTT
CDR3 protein: CASIAEQGSWQPQHF

clone size: .
V gene: TRBV6-1
D gene: .
J gene: TRBJ2-7
CDR3 DNA: TGTGCCAGCAGTGATCTGAGGGGGTTGGGCGAGCAGTACTTC
CDR3 protein: CASSDLRGLGEQYF

clone size: few
V gene: TRBV6-4
D gene: TRBD1
J gene: TRBJ1-2
CDR3 DNA: TGTGCCAGCAGTGACTATATCCCGGGACAGGGCATCTATGGCTACACCTTC
CDR3 protein: CASSDYIPGQGIYGYTF

clone size: .
V gene: TRBV11-3
D gene: TRBD1
J gene: TRBJ1-1
CDR3 DNA: TGTGCCAGCAGCCAGAGGACAGGGAACACTGAAGCTTTCTTT
CDR3 protein: CASSQRTGNTEAFF

clone size: .
V gene: TRBV9
D gene: .
J gene: TRBJ1-2
CDR3 DNA: TGTGCCAGCAGCCCCGATGGGGGAAACTATGGCTACACCTTC
CDR3 protein: CASSPDGGNYGYTF

clone size: once
V gene: TRBV2
D gene: .
J gene: TRBJ1-2
CDR3 DNA: TGTGCCAGCTCTGCAGGCATCTATGGCTACACCTTC
CDR3 protein: CASSAGIYGYTF

clone size: .
V gene: TRBV19
D gene: .
J gene: TRBJ1-3
CDR3 DNA: TGTGCCAGTACGTCCTCGTGGACCTCTGGAAACACCATATATTTT
CDR3 protein: CASTSSWTSGNTIYF

clone size: .
V gene: TRBV5-1
D gene: .
J gene: TRBJ1-2
CDR3 DNA: TGCGCCAGCAGCACAGGCTTGTATGGCTACACCTTC
CDR3 protein: CASSTGLYGYTF

clone size: .
V gene: TRBV6-1
D gene: .
J gene: TRBJ1-4
CDR3 DNA: TGTGCCAGCAGTGAAGGGGCAACTAATGAAAAACTGTTTTTT
CDR3 protein: CASSEGATNEKLFF

clone size: .
V gene: TRBV12-1
D gene: .
J gene: TRBJ1-6
CDR3 DNA: TGTGCCAGCAGCTTTGTAGAGGGGAGCTCCTATAATTCACCCCTCCACTTT
CDR3 protein: CASSFVEGSSYNSPLHF

clone size: .
V gene: TRBV19
D gene: .
J gene: TRBJ2-3
CDR3 DNA: TGTGCCAGTAGTTTTACAGGCGGCACAGATACGCAGTATTTT
CDR3 protein: CASSFTGGTDTQYF

clone size: once
V gene: TRBV6-1
D gene: .
J gene: TRBJ1-1
CDR3 DNA: TGTGCCAGCAACCTTATTTTGGTCTCATCTGAAGCTTTCTTT
CDR3 protein: CASNLILVSSEAFF

clone size: .
V gene: TRBV10-2
D gene: .
J gene: TRBJ2-7
CDR3 DNA: TGCGCCAGCAGTGCTTATCACGAGCAGTACTTC
CDR3 protein: CASSAYHEQYF

clone size: .
V gene: TRBV20-1
D gene: .
J gene: TRBJ2-7
CDR3 DNA: TGCAGTGCTAGTAGGGCCTACGAGCAGTACTTC
CDR3 protein: CSASRAYEQYF

clone size: .
V gene: TRBV28
D gene: .
J gene: TRBJ1-6
CDR3 DNA: TGTGCCAGCAGTCGCCGGCCAGACTGTACCCCGAATTCACCCCTCCACTTT
CDR3 protein: CASSRRPDCTPNSPLHF

clone size: once
V gene: TRBV6-5
D gene: .
J gene: TRBJ1-4
CDR3 DNA: TGTGCCACCCGGCAGGCCGGTAATGAAAAACTGTTTTTT
CDR3 protein: CATRQAGNEKLFF

clone size: .
V gene: TRBV28
D gene: .
J gene: TRBJ1-2
CDR3 DNA: TGTGCCAGCAGTTTGCCTCAGGGGTTCGATAGTTATGGCTACACCTTC
CDR3 protein: CASSLPQGFDSYGYTF

clone size: .
V gene: TRBV30
D gene: .
J gene: TRBJ1-5
CDR3 DNA: TGTGCCTGGAGTTATGGCGCAGGGATAGGTCAGCCCCAGCATTTT
CDR3 protein: CAWSYGAGIGQPQHF

clone size: .
V gene: TRBV5-1
D gene: TRBD1
J gene: TRBJ2-5
CDR3 DNA: TGCGCCAGCAGCTTGGCCGGGACAGGGGAAGAGACCCAGTACTTC
CDR3 protein: CASSLAGTGEETQYF

clone size: .
V gene: TRBV6-5
D gene: .
J gene: TRBJ2-1
CDR3 DNA: TGTGCCAGCAGTAAGGATTTCAGCTCCTACAATGAGCAGTTCTTC
CDR3 protein: CASSKDFSSYNEQFF

clone size: .
V gene: TRBV19
D gene: .
J gene: TRBJ2-2
CDR3 DNA: TGTGCCAGTACTGGGCAACTCACCGGGGAGCTGTTTTTT
CDR3 protein: CASTGQLTGELFF

clone size: .
V gene: TRBV27
D gene: .
J gene: TRBJ2-5
CDR3 DNA: TGTGCCAGCAGTCCCTCGTTCTCGTATCAGACCCAGTACTTC
CDR3 protein: CASSPSFSYQTQYF

clone size: .
V gene: TRBV9
D gene: .
J gene: TRBJ2-5
CDR3 DNA: TGTGCCAGCAGCGTAGCTAATGGGCTGACTCAAGAGACCCAGTACTTC
CDR3 protein: CASSVANGLTQETQYF

clone size: .
V gene: TRBV7-8
D gene: .
J gene: TRBJ1-1
CDR3 DNA: TGTGCCAGCAGCTGGGGGGGGGCGGACACTGAAGCTTTCTTT
CDR3 protein: CASSWGGADTEAFF

clone size: .
V gene: TRBV28
D gene: TRBD1
J gene: TRBJ1-2
CDR3 DNA: TGTGCCAGCTTTTCAGGGGGTAGTGGCTACACCTTC
CDR3 protein: CASFSGGSGYTF

clone size: .
V gene: TRBV10-3
D gene: TRBD2
J gene: TRBJ2-3
CDR3 DNA: TGTGCCATCAGTGCCCCCCTGGGGAGCGGGGGCACAGATACGCAGTATTTT
CDR3 protein: CAISAPLGSGGTDTQYF

clone size: .
V gene: TRBV11-2
D gene: .
J gene: TRBJ2-7
CDR3 DNA: TGTGCCAGCAGCTTAGCCCAGGGATCCAGCTACGAGCAGTACTTC
CDR3 protein: CASSLAQGSSYEQYF

clone size: .
V gene: TRBV6-4
D gene: TRBD2
J gene: TRBJ2-1
CDR3 DNA: TGTGCCTCTAGCGGGGGAATTTACAATGAGCAGTTCTTC
CDR3 protein: CASSGGIYNEQFF

clone size: .
V gene: TRBV5-4
D gene: .
J gene: TRBJ1-1
CDR3 DNA: TGTGCCAGCGCCCTCACGCCAATGAACACTGAAGCTTTCTTT
CDR3 protein: CASALTPMNTEAFF

clone size: .
V gene: TRBV4-3
D gene: TRBD1
J gene: TRBJ1-3
CDR3 DNA: TGCGCCAGCAGCCAAGGTCGGGGAGCCATTACAGGGGCCATATATTTT
CDR3 protein: CASSQGRGAITGAIYF

clone size: once
V gene: TRBV19
D gene: TRBD1
J gene: TRBJ1-5
CDR3 DNA: TGTGCCAGTAGTCCTACAGGGGTCAATCAGCCCCAGCATTTT
CDR3 protein: CASSPTGVNQPQHF

clone size: .
V gene: TRBV10-2
D gene: .
J gene: TRBJ2-3
CDR3 DNA: TGCGCCAGCAGTGAGTACCGGGACACTACGCAGTATTTT
CDR3 protein: CASSEYRDTTQYF

clone size: .
V gene: TRBV19
D gene: .
J gene: TRBJ1-6
CDR3 DNA: TGTGCCAGTAGTATCGGGACCGCTACCTCCTATAATTCACCCCTCCACTTT
CDR3 protein: CASSIGTATSYNSPLHF

clone size: once
V gene: TRBV18
D gene: TRBD1
J gene: TRBJ2-7
CDR3 DNA: TGTGCCAGCTCACCGGGGGACAGGACCGATTGGGAGCAGTACTTC
CDR3 protein: CASSPGDRTDWEQYF

clone size: .
V gene: TRBV7-9
D gene: TRBD1
J gene: TRBJ1-2
CDR3 DNA: TGTGCCAGCAGCGGAGGGACAGCTAACTATGGCTACACCTTC
CDR3 protein: CASSGGTANYGYTF

clone size: .
V gene: TRBV6-6
D gene: TRBD1
J gene: TRBJ2-7
CDR3 DNA: TGTGCCAGCAGGAAGGGACAGGTCTACGAGCAGTACTTC
CDR3 protein: CASRKGQVYEQYF

clone size: .
V gene: TRBV11-1
D gene: .
J gene: TRBJ2-6
CDR3 DNA: TGTGCCAGCAGCCTGGGGGGTACCTTGGGGGGGGCCAACGTCCTGACTTTC
CDR3 protein: CASSLGGTLGGANVLTF

clone size: .
V gene: TRBV6-1
D gene: TRBD2
J gene: TRBJ2-7
CDR3 DNA: TGTGCCAGCAGTGAGACGGGGGGGGTCTACGAGCAGTACTTC
CDR3 protein: CASSETGGVYEQYF

clone size: .
V gene: TRBV20-1
D gene: .
J gene: TRBJ2-3
CDR3 DNA: TGCAGCGACGGAGGTTCCGATACGCAGTATTTT
CDR3 protein: CSDGGSDTQYF

clone size: .
V gene: TRBV27
D gene: TRBD2
J gene: TRBJ2-1
CDR3 DNA: TGTGCCAGCGCCGCGGGCGGGGGGGCCTACAATGAGCAGTTCTTC
CDR3 protein: CASAAGGGAYNEQFF

clone size: .
V gene: TRBV19
D gene: .
J gene: TRBJ1-2
CDR3 DNA: TGTGCCAGTAGCCAGCCGCAGGGACGCGGCTATGGCTACACCTTC
CDR3 protein: CASSQPQGRGYGYTF

clone size: .
V gene: TRBV5-4
D gene: .
J gene: TRBJ1-1
CDR3 DNA: TGTGCCAGCAGCTTTTTGGGTGCTACTGAAGCTTTCTTT
CDR3 protein: CASSFLGATEAFF

clone size: .
V gene: TRBV11-2
D gene: .
J gene: TRBJ1-3
CDR3 DNA: TGTGCCAGCAGCTTAGTCGGAAACACCATATATTTT
CDR3 protein: CASSLVGNTIYF

clone size: .
V gene: TRBV6-5
D gene: TRBD1
J gene: TRBJ1-2
CDR3 DNA: TGTGCCAGCAGTTCCAGGGGGCCAGGGAACTATGGCTACACCTTC
CDR3 protein: CASSSRGPGNYGYTF

clone size: .
V gene: TRBV5-4
D gene: TRBD1
J gene: TRBJ1-6
CDR3 DNA: TGTGCCAGCAGCTCGGGGGGGACAGACAATTCACCCCTCCACTTT
CDR3 protein: CASSSGGTDNSPLHF

clone size: .
V gene: TRBV6-1
D gene: .
J gene: TRBJ1-4
CDR3 DNA: TGTGCCAGCAGTGAAGTTCGGGGGGAGATGGAAAAACTGTTTTTT
CDR3 protein: CASSEVRGEMEKLFF

clone size: .
V gene: TRBV11-2
D gene: .
J gene: TRBJ2-3
CDR3 DNA: TGTGCCAGCAGCTTAGTCGGTTTCGGCGGGGCATTCGCAGATACGCAGTATTTT
CDR3 protein: CASSLVGFGGAFADTQYF

clone size: .
V gene: TRBV7-3
D gene: TRBD2
J gene: TRBJ2-3
CDR3 DNA: TGTGCCAGCAGCTTAATGGCTACTAGCGGGAGGACAGATACGCAGTATTTT
CDR3 protein: CASSLMATSGRTDTQYF

clone size: .
V gene: TRBV4-3
D gene: .
J gene: TRBJ1-5
CDR3 DNA: TGCGCCAGCAGCCAAGATAACAATTTCAATCAGCCCCAGCATTTT
CDR3 protein: CASSQDNNFNQPQHF

clone size: .
V gene: TRBV28
D gene: TRBD1
J gene: TRBJ2-3
CDR3 DNA: TGTGCCAGCGACAGGGGAAAGCAGTATTTT
CDR3 protein: CASDRGKQYF

clone size: .
V gene: TRBV5-7
D gene: .
J gene: TRBJ2-1
CDR3 DNA: TGTGCCAGCACCCCAAACGGGGCAGGCGGCTCCTACAATGAGCAGTTCTTC
CDR3 protein: CASTPNGAGGSYNEQFF

clone size: .
V gene: TRBV6-1
D gene: .
J gene: TRBJ2-3
CDR3 DNA: TGTGCCAGCACCATGATCCAGGGACTCACAGATACGCAGTATTTT
CDR3 protein: CASTMIQGLTDTQYF

clone size: once
V gene: TRBV7-6
D gene: .
J gene: TRBJ1-5
CDR3 DNA: TGTGCCAGCAGCTTAGGTACAGGACTAAATCAGCCCCAGCATTTT
CDR3 protein: CASSLGTGLNQPQHF

clone size: .
V gene: TRBV7-2
D gene: .
J gene: TRBJ2-1
CDR3 DNA: TGTGCCAGCAGCTTGGAGGGGGACTCCTACAATGAGCAGTTCTTC
CDR3 protein: CASSLEGDSYNEQFF